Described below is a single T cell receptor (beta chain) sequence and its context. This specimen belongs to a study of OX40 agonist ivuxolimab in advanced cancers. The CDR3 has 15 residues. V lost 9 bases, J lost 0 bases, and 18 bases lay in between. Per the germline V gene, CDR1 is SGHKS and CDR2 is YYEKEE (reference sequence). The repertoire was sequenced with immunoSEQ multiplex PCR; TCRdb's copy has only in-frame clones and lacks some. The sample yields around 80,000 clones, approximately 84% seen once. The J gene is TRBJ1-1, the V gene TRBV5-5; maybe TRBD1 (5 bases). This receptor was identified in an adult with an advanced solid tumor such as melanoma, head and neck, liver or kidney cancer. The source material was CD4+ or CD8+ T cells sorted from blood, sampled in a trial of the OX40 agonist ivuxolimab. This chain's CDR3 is CANSRGASLNTEAFF. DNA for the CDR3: TGTGCCAACTCGAGGGGTGCGTCTTTGAACACTGAAGCTTTCTTT.